Reported below is one TCR beta chain. TCRdb keeps only in-frame clones here, not all; method: immunoSEQ multiplex PCR. This table holds 150,000 to 200,000 clones, almost 85% found once. These data originate in a study of blood T cell repertoires in COVID-19. V lost 0 bases and J lost 5; bases outside the gene matches: 3. In germline, CDR1 is SGHNT, CDR2 YYREEE (reference sequence). The CDR3 consists of 14 residues. The clonotype was recovered from an elderly woman with acute or convalescent COVID-19. The chain links TRBV5-4 to TRBJ2-5, with 8 bases lining up with TRBD1. Specimen: peripheral blood. The CDR3 DNA follows: TGTGCCAGCAGCTTGGGGACAGGGTCGGAGACCCAGTACTTC. This translates into CASSLGTGSETQYF.